What follows describes a single T cell receptor beta chain. Its antigen is not known. V was shortened by 3 bases and J by 3 bases, with 6 bases between the two germline ends. Germline assignment: CDR1 DFQATT and CDR2 SNEGSKA (reference sequence). The CDR3 is 12 amino acids. The sample is drawn from a study of persistence of HIV-infected CD4 T cells. Study observations and caveats: Degenerate expanded CDR3beta sequences were enriched among CMV- and Gag-responding cells.

This was the immunoSEQ version 4 assay in survey mode. This table comes from immunoSEQ multiplex PCR, and its TCRdb copy is limited to in-frame clones, with some not included. The profile shows about 40,000 clones, around 82% of them singletons. An overlapping HIV-1 Gag peptide pool stimulated these cells at about 0.9 ug/peptide/mL. CD40L-negative CD69-negative CD45RO-high memory CD4+ T cells were sorted as populations depleted of antigen-responding cells. These HIV-1-infected adults initiated suppressive ART in chronic infection. PBMCs were depleted of CD8+ T cells before stimulation. The genes are TRBV20-1 and TRBJ1-5; D is undetermined. This TCR came from an adult man with HIV who was CMV-seropositive. The sample here was CD4+ T cells sorted from PBMCs after approximately 20-hour stimulation, taken from a patient who received antiretroviral therapy. The CDR3 region is CSASSINQPQHF. DNA for the CDR3: TGCAGTGCTAGTAGCATCAATCAGCCCCAGCATTTT.